The 21 T cell receptor beta chains reported below all come from one sample, sequenced in a study of T cell clonotyping in hematopoietic cell transplantation. Stated time point: recipient sample about 28 days before transplant, after cytoreduction. Only in-frame clones appear in the TCRdb table, and some are missing; sequencing was by immunoSEQ multiplex PCR. The sample holds about 76,000 clones, about 96% seen once. The source material was peripheral blood mononuclear cells, sampled before stem cell transplant. These receptors originate from a woman aged 50 to 60 with acute myeloid leukemia. Some clones in this sample may be carry-over from other donors' samples.

This chain joins TRBV9 and TRBJ1-2, with TRBD1 identical over 8 bases. Per germline, CDR1 SGDLS and CDR2 YYNGEE. J lost 8 bases, V lost 0 bases, and 6 bases had no gene match. The CDR3 consists of 14 residues. Written as DNA, the CDR3 is TGTGCCAGCAGCGTAGATGGGCAGGGGGCCGGCTACACCTTC. Amino acid sequence: CASSVDGQGAGYTF.

The chain uses TRBV9 and TRBJ2-1; D gene unclear. Germline V gene sequence: CDR1 SGDLS, CDR2 YYNGEE. CDR3 size: 13 residues. Trimming cost V 4 bases and J 5 bases, with 10 bases left between them. The CDR3 DNA reads TGTGCCAGCAGCCCCCGGAACCACAATGAGCAGTTCTTC. This sequence encodes CASSPRNHNEQFF.

V usage is TRBV6-1 and J usage is TRBJ2-7, with 7 bases that match TRBD1. The junction had 12 bases not matched to a gene; V was cut back by 4 bases and J by 3 bases. The CDR3 contains 16 residues. The germline CDR1 and CDR2 sequences are MNHNS and SASEGT. Written as DNA, the CDR3 is TGTGCCAGCAGTGGACAGGGACCCTACCGGGGCTACGAGCAGTACTTC. This encodes CASSGQGPYRGYEQYF.

This chain connects TRBV5-5 to TRBJ2-7; weak D call: TRBD1 (5 bases). Trimming took 2 bases from V and 3 from J, leaving 9 bases between them. This CDR3 contains 13 residues. CDR1 is SGHKS and CDR2 is YYEKEE in the germline V gene (reference sequence). The CDR3 DNA reads as TGTGCCAGCAGCTTCCCGGACATCTACGAGCAGTACTTC. Amino acids: CASSFPDIYEQYF.

The V call is TRBV7-2, the J call TRBJ2-7; 7 bases fit TRBD2. The V and J ends lost 1 base and 5 bases, in that order; junction bases with no gene match: 8. CDR1 and CDR2 (germline): SGHTA, FQGNSA. The CDR3 is 15 residues long. CDR3 loop: CASSLVGGSANEQYF. For the CDR3, the DNA is TGTGCCAGCAGCTTAGTGGGCGGGAGTGCCAACGAGCAGTACTTC.

This chain links TRBV2 with TRBJ2-7, with 7 bases that match TRBD1. The germline gives CDR1 SNHLY, CDR2 FYNNEI. The CDR3 is 14 residues long. V gave up 6 bases and J gave up 0 bases; unmatched junction bases: 5. CDR3 in DNA: TGTGCCAGCAGGTGGGACAGAAGCTCCTACGAGCAGTACTTC. Amino acids: CASRWDRSSYEQYF.

J is TRBJ1-2 and V is TRBV6-5, with 8 bases aligning to TRBD1. There are 15 residues in the CDR3. Germline CDR1 MNHEY, CDR2 SVGAGI. V shed 0 bases and J 11 bases; nucleotides not matched to a gene: 11. The CDR3 DNA reads as TGTGCCAGCAGTTACTCGATTGGACAGGGAGTTGTGTACACCTTC. Translation: CASSYSIGQGVVYTF.

This clone occurred once. The CDR3: CASSDTGGNQPQHF. The DNA for the CDR3 is TGTGCCAGCAGTGACACAGGGGGTAACCAGCCCCAGCATTTT. This chain links TRBV6-1 with TRBJ1-5; 8 bases match TRBD1. V shed 3 bases and J 7 bases; nucleotides not matched to a gene: 5. The germline V gene encodes CDR1 MNHNS and CDR2 SASEGT. The CDR3 length is 14 residues.

V usage is TRBV4-2 and J usage is TRBJ1-3; 7 nucleotides agree with TRBD1. V dropped 1 base and J dropped 2; count of bases not matched to a gene: 8. The V gene's germline CDR1 is LGHNA and CDR2 YNFKEQ. The CDR3 has 17 residues. CDR3 in DNA: TGTGCCAGCAGCCAAGGGGGGGGGACAGCTACTGGAAACACCATATATTTT. It translates to CASSQGGGTATGNTIYF.

CDR3 DNA: TGTGCCACCAGTCTCGACAGGGGGCCTGAAAAACTGTTTTTT. This codes for CATSLDRGPEKLFF. The chain couples TRBV15 to TRBJ1-4; TRBD1 matches 10 bases. Germline V lookup: CDR1 LNHNV, CDR2 YYDKDF (reference sequence). J was trimmed by 7 bases and V by 6 bases; bases with no gene match: 5. CDR3 length: 14 residues.

This rearrangement joins TRBV25-1 to TRBJ2-6, with D hard to call. The length of the CDR3 is 15 residues. From germline, CDR1 is MGHDK and CDR2 SYGVNS. V was shortened by 3 bases and J by 1 base, with 7 bases between the two germline ends. The CDR3 region is CASSDSGSGANVLTF. CDR3 nucleotides: TGTGCCAGCAGTGATAGTGGTTCTGGGGCCAACGTCCTGACTTTC.

The rearrangement links TRBV25-1 to TRBJ2-3; TRBD2 matches 7 bases. J was trimmed by 2 bases and V by 5 bases; bases with no gene match: 10. Germline V CDR1 and CDR2: MGHDK, SYGVNS. CDR3 length: 16 residues. Written as DNA, the CDR3 is TGTGCCAGCAGTCACCAGCGGGGAAAGGACACAGATACGCAGTATTTT. This gives the protein CASSHQRGKDTDTQYF.

This rearrangement joins TRBV19 to TRBJ1-2; unclear D gene. Germline V lookup: CDR1 LNHDA, CDR2 SQIVND (reference sequence). The length of the CDR3 is 11 residues. V lost 3 bases to trimming and J lost 10 bases, with 9 bases between them. DNA for the CDR3: TGTGCCAGTAGTATGGCCGGGGTCTACACCTTC. It codes for CASSMAGVYTF.

This CDR3 is CASSWTSGTTADTQYF. CDR3 nucleotide sequence: TGCGCCAGCAGCTGGACTAGCGGGACGACGGCAGATACGCAGTATTTT. The rearrangement links TRBV5-1 to TRBJ2-3; 12 bases are a match to TRBD2. V gave up 3 bases and J gave up 4 bases; unmatched junction bases: 6. Germline V lookup: CDR1 SGHRS, CDR2 YFSETQ. There are 16 residues in the CDR3. The whole variable domain, filled in from reference TRBV5-1 and TRBJ2-3, reads KAGVTQTPRYLIKTRGQQVTLSCSPISGHRSVSWYQQTPGQGLQFLFEYFSETQRNKGNFPGRFSGRQFSNSRSEMNVSTLELGDSALYLCASSWTSGTTADTQYFGPGTRLTVL.

The rearrangement links TRBV5-1 to TRBJ1-4; D uncertain. Per the germline V gene, CDR1 is SGHRS and CDR2 is YFSETQ. The V end lost 2 bases, the J end lost 0 bases, and 8 bases lay between the germline ends. The CDR3 runs to 15 residues. Here the CDR3 DNA reads TGCGCCAGCAGCTTAAACACGGCAACTAATGAAAAACTGTTTTTT. This encodes CASSLNTATNEKLFF.

This chain links TRBV30 with TRBJ1-5; D gene ambiguous. Per the germline V gene, CDR1 is GTSNPN and CDR2 is SVGIG (reference sequence). This CDR3 comprises 14 residues. Trimming cost V 5 bases and J 3 bases, with 14 bases left between them. The CDR3 loop reads CAWAAGQVNQPQHF. In DNA form, the CDR3 reads TGTGCCTGGGCGGCTGGGCAGGTCAATCAGCCCCAGCATTTT.

The chain has TRBV2 and TRBJ2-3; the match to TRBD1 covers 9 bases. V lost 5 bases and J lost 1; bases outside the gene matches: 4. CDR1 and CDR2 (germline): SNHLY, FYNNEI. This CDR3 comprises 15 residues. CDR3 sequence reads: CASSYRQGGTDTQYF. CDR3 DNA: TGTGCCAGCAGTTACCGACAGGGGGGCACAGATACGCAGTATTTT.

The chain couples TRBV19 to TRBJ1-2; 12 positions agree with TRBD1. Germline V gene lookup returns CDR1 LNHDA and CDR2 SQIVND (reference sequence). The CDR3 consists of 15 residues. The J segment lost 8 bases and the V segment lost 4 bases, leaving 8 bases of the junction unmatched. The CDR3 DNA reads TGTGCCAGTAGTACAACCGGGACAGGGGGCAGAGGCTACACCTTC. Translating it yields CASSTTGTGGRGYTF. The full variable domain, with the rest looked up from reference TRBV19 and TRBJ1-2, is DGGITQSPKYLFRKEGQNVTLSCEQNLNHDAMYWYRQDPGQGLRLIYYSQIVNDFQKGDIAEGYSVSREKKESFPLTVTSAQKNPTAFYLCASSTTGTGGRGYTFGSGTRLTVV.

The chain couples TRBV10-1 to TRBJ1-1, with 7 bases fitting TRBD1. Germline loops: CDR1 WNHNN, CDR2 SYGVQD (reference sequence). Trimming took 4 bases from V and 1 from J; bases not matched to a gene: 3. The CDR3 extends over 14 amino acids. In nucleotides, the CDR3 is TGCGCCAGCAGTGTTGACAGGGCGAACACTGAAGCTTTCTTT. Protein: CASSVDRANTEAFF.

The V gene is TRBV5-1, the J gene TRBJ1-2; 7 nucleotides align to TRBD1. From germline, CDR1 is SGHRS and CDR2 YFSETQ. The CDR3 length is 14 residues. Trimming took 1 base from V and 3 from J; bases not matched to a gene: 3. CDR3: CASSLRTGDYGYTF. The DNA of the CDR3 is TGCGCCAGCAGCTTGAGAACAGGGGACTATGGCTACACCTTC. Together with reference TRBV5-1 and TRBJ1-2, the CDR3 gives the full variable domain: KAGVTQTPRYLIKTRGQQVTLSCSPISGHRSVSWYQQTPGQGLQFLFEYFSETQRNKGNFPGRFSGRQFSNSRSEMNVSTLELGDSALYLCASSLRTGDYGYTFGSGTRLTVV.

CDR3: CASSLGIYNEQFF. The CDR3 coding sequence is TGTGCCAGCAGCTTAGGTATTTACAATGAGCAGTTCTTC. The chain has TRBV7-9 and TRBJ2-1; D not certain. The CDR3 runs 13 residues. Germline CDR1 reads SEHNR; CDR2 reads FQNEAQ (reference sequence). The V and J ends lost 1 base and 4 bases respectively, with 5 bases between them.